The 21 T cell receptor beta chains in this list originate from one sample, sequenced in a study. Treg sorting used a CD4+CD25+CD127-/low gate. TCRdb called the 5' RACE reads again in MiXCR, with one record for every CDR3 protein. This sample has around 55,000 distinct CDR3 sequences, with 20% found just once. Sequencing was carried out using tumor-infiltrating Tregs sorted from the breast tumor. The receptor source for this set is a female donor with breast cancer.

CDR3 bases: TGTGCCAGCAAGAGGGCTTATGAAAAACTGTTTTTT. Translated, it gives CASKRAYEKLFF. This chain joins TRBV2 and TRBJ1-4; D is uncertain. The CDR3 is made up of 12 amino acids. V was shortened by 7 bases and J by 6 bases, with 9 bases between the two germline ends. The germline V gene encodes CDR1 SNHLY and CDR2 FYNNEI.

The CDR3 protein is CASSKIVFGPLREYEQYF. The CDR3, as DNA: TGTGCCAGCAGCAAAATAGTCTTTGGCCCGCTCAGGGAATACGAGCAGTACTTC. This chain links TRBV21-1 with TRBJ2-7; the listed D gene, TRBD2, was not tested against the DNA. TRBV21-1 is a pseudogene segment. The CDR3 is 18 residues long.

In this sample, this clonotype turned up a few times. The chain employs TRBV28 and TRBJ2-3; D uncertain. Germline assignment: CDR1 MDHEN and CDR2 SYDVKM. The CDR3 loop spans 12 amino acids. V shed 3 bases and J shed 2 bases, with 3 bases lying between them. CDR3 nucleotide sequence: TGTGCCAGCAGTTTGGTCACAGATACGCAGTATTTT. This gives the protein CASSLVTDTQYF.

V gene TRBV21-1 combines with J gene TRBJ2-7; TRBD2, the D gene given by the table, was not confirmed from the DNA. TRBV21-1 is classified as a pseudogene. The CDR3 has 16 residues. This CDR3 reads CASTKLAGGATYEQYF. In DNA form, the CDR3 reads TGTGCCAGCACCAAGCTAGCGGGAGGAGCGACCTACGAGCAGTACTTC.

This chain links TRBV14 with TRBJ1-6; TRBD1 aligns across 8 bases. The V segment lost 6 bases and the J segment 7 bases; nucleotides outside the gene matches: 5. CDR3 size: 14 residues. From germline, CDR1 is SGHDN and CDR2 FVKESK. The CDR3 DNA reads as TGTGCCAGCAGGCGACAGGGGAGGAATTCACCCCTCCACTTT. Encoded protein: CASRRQGRNSPLHF.

This clonotype was seen more than once but under ten times. The chain uses TRBV12-3 or TRBV12-4 and TRBJ2-6; weak D call: TRBD2 (6 bases). Trimming removed 5 bases from V and 0 bases from J, with 14 bases in between. The CDR3 has 17 residues. The CDR3 spells CASSPRDSFSGANVLTF. The CDR3 DNA follows: TGTGCCAGCAGTCCCAGGGACTCTTTCTCTGGGGCCAACGTCCTGACTTTC.

V usage is TRBV5-4 and J usage is TRBJ2-5; 9 nucleotides agree with TRBD1. This CDR3 contains 15 residues. Germline assignment: CDR1 SGHNT and CDR2 YYREEE (reference sequence). J lost 4 bases, V lost 2 bases, and 6 bases had no gene match. In DNA form, the CDR3 reads TGTGCCAGCAGCTTACCGGGACAGGGAGGAGAGACCCAGTACTTC. Amino acids: CASSLPGQGGETQYF.

In its sample, this clonotype was seen a few times. The CDR3 DNA is TGTGCCAGCACCACGGACATCGGTGTAGCTTTCTTT. This codes for CASTTDIGVAFF. This rearrangement joins TRBV28 to TRBJ1-1, with D possibly TRBD1 on 5 matching bases. Per germline, CDR1 MDHEN and CDR2 SYDVKM. The V end lost 7 bases, the J end lost 10 bases, and 16 bases lay between the germline ends. The CDR3 spans 12 residues.

This clonotype was seen at least ten times. The CDR3 bases are TGTGCCAGCAGCTTAGGCGGGGGGATGAGCACTGAAGCTTTCTTT. This sequence encodes CASSLGGGMSTEAFF. The chain links TRBV5-5 to TRBJ1-1, with D tentatively TRBD1 (5 bases). The CDR3 runs to 15 residues. Deletions cut 2 bases from V and 4 bases from J, with 15 bases between. Germline V gene data show CDR1 as SGHKS and CDR2 as YYEKEE (reference sequence).

This clonotype was seen more than once but under ten times. The chain is built from TRBV20-1 and TRBJ2-2; perhaps TRBD1 as D (6 bases). The CDR3 consists of 15 residues. V dropped 5 bases and J dropped 4 bases, with 17 bases sitting between them. The germline gives CDR1 DFQATT, CDR2 SNEGSKA (reference sequence). Written as DNA, the CDR3 is TGCAGTGCTCCCGGGGCAGGGGAGTTCACCGGGGAGCTGTTTTTT. Translated, it gives CSAPGAGEFTGELFF.

This clonotype has more than one count but fewer than ten. The J gene is TRBJ2-7, the V gene TRBV20-1; D may be TRBD2 (5 bases). The germline CDR1 and CDR2 sequences are DFQATT and SNEGSKA (reference sequence). The length of the CDR3 is 13 residues. The CDR3 DNA reads as TGCAGCCTACTTGAACCCCGGGACTACGAGCAGTACTTC. Amino acids: CSLLEPRDYEQYF.

The chain joins TRBV9 to TRBJ2-7, with 8 bases identical to TRBD1. Germline V CDR1 and CDR2: SGDLS, YYNGEE. This CDR3 is 15 amino acids long. Germline trimming cut 2 bases from V and 8 bases from J; bases unmatched to any gene: 12. The CDR3 loop reads CASSVLEGRGQKQYF. CDR3 sequence (DNA): TGTGCCAGCAGCGTCCTGGAAGGCAGGGGGCAGAAGCAGTACTTC.

In DNA form, the CDR3 reads TGTGCCAGCAGCCCAGATTTTGGGGGTAGTGAGACCCAGTACTTC. Encoded protein: CASSPDFGGSETQYF. J is TRBJ2-5 and V is TRBV7-6; the D gene could be TRBD1 or TRBD2 (5 bases each). The CDR3 length is 15 residues. Trimming stripped 5 bases from V and 5 bases from J, with 18 bases between. Germline V lookup: CDR1 SGHVS, CDR2 FNYEAQ. Variable domain in full (rest from reference TRBV7-6 and TRBJ2-5): GAGVSQSPRYKVTKRGQDVALRCDPISGHVSLYWYRQALGQGPEFLTYFNYEAQQDKSGLPNDRFSAERPEGSISTLTIQRTEQRDSAMYRCASSPDFGGSETQYFGPGTRLLVL.

CDR3 coding DNA: TGTGCCAGCAAGCGCCCCGGGACAGGAAACTACGAGCAGTACTTC. Translation: CASKRPGTGNYEQYF. The chain employs TRBV27 and TRBJ2-7, with 8 bases fitting TRBD1. The CDR3 extends over 15 amino acids. With 7 bases clipped from V and 3 bases from J, the junction kept 11 bases outside the gene matches. In germline, CDR1 is MNHEY, CDR2 SMNVEV (reference sequence).

CDR3 sequence reads: CASSFGQAGVYGYTF. CDR3 DNA sequence: TGTGCCAGCAGCTTCGGACAGGCAGGGGTATATGGCTACACCTTC. This chain links TRBV7-2 with TRBJ1-2; 7 bases map to TRBD1. Per the germline V gene, CDR1 is SGHTA and CDR2 is FQGNSA. This CDR3 region has 15 residues. J lost 5 bases, V lost 3 bases, and 9 bases had no gene match.

The chain links TRBV5-1 to TRBJ2-7, with TRBD1 matching over 11 bases. V dropped 4 bases and J dropped 4; count of bases not matched to a gene: 7. The germline V gene has CDR1 SGHRS and CDR2 YFSETQ. The CDR3 is 15 residues long. The CDR3 here is CASSPRGQGDYEQYF. The CDR3 nucleotides are TGCGCCAGCAGCCCAAGGGGACAGGGGGATTACGAGCAGTACTTC.

A note on this clonotype: A read error is possible here, since a much larger clone lies one base away. The chain couples TRBV20-1 to TRBJ1-4; TRBD1 agrees at 9 bases. This CDR3 spans 14 amino acids. Losses at the gene ends were 5 bases for V and 10 bases for J; bases not matched to a gene: 11. Per germline, CDR1 DFQATT and CDR2 SNEGSKA (reference sequence). CDR3 nucleotide sequence: TGCAGTGCTGGCGGACAGGGGAGAGATGGAAAACTGTTTTTT. Translated: CSAGGQGRDGKLFF.

As for this clonotype: At one end the junction does not follow the germline gene, possibly because of a read error. The chain joins TRBV29-1 to TRBJ2-5; D is ambiguous. The CDR3 totals 12 residues. In germline, CDR1 is SQVTM, CDR2 ANQGSEA. CDR3 in DNA: TGCAGCGTTGCGTTCGACTCAGAGGCCCAGTACTTC. Its protein product is CSVAFDSEAQYF.

This clonotype was recorded once. V usage is TRBV11-3 and J usage is TRBJ2-7, with 10 bases fitting TRBD2. V lost 5 bases and J lost 5; bases outside the gene matches: 24. The germline V gene has CDR1 SGHNT and CDR2 YENEEA. CDR3 length: 20 residues. CDR3 sequence reads: CASSVLGGTSERSTDHEQYF. Here the CDR3 DNA reads TGTGCCAGCAGCGTATTAGGCGGGACTAGCGAGAGGTCCACTGACCACGAGCAGTACTTC.

V usage is TRBV5-1 and J usage is TRBJ1-2; D uncertain. Deletions cut 0 bases from V and 7 bases from J, with 10 bases between. CDR1 and CDR2 from the germline V gene are SGHRS and YFSETQ. This CDR3 comprises 13 residues. The CDR3 region is CASSLANEGGYTF. CDR3 DNA: TGCGCCAGCAGCTTGGCCAATGAGGGTGGCTACACCTTC.

The chain carries TRBV4-1 and TRBJ2-1; 8 bases align to TRBD2. The J segment lost 6 bases and the V segment lost 0 bases, leaving 10 bases of the junction unmatched. This CDR3 region has 17 residues. Per germline, CDR1 MGHRA and CDR2 YSYEKL. DNA of the CDR3: TGCGCCAGCAGCCAAGATGGGGGGGGACTAGTAGTCAATGAGCAGTTCTTC. Translated, it gives CASSQDGGGLVVNEQFF.